This is a list of T cell receptor beta chains from one sample in a study of beta chain features in type 1 diabetes. Generated by immunoSEQ multiplex PCR, the TCRdb table keeps only in-frame clones and is missing some. This sample yields around 690,000 clones, of which around 12% are seen a single time; 0.09% to 0.15% belongs to the top ten. Sequenced input: naive CD4+ T cells from blood. These receptors all come from a man aged 25 to 40 with type 1 diabetes. Each CDR3 is given with its conserved first and last residue. The D gene is left open where the match is weak. Size values are once, few and many counts, or a class for expanded clones, and some rows have none.

DNA	CDR3	length	size	V	J	D
TGTGCCAGCATTTTAGGGACAGGTAATCAGCCCCAGCATTTT	CASILGTGNQPQHF	14	.	TRBV28	TRBJ1-5	TRBD1
TGTGCCAGCTCACCACCGGGACGGTTAGATACGCAGTATTTT	CASSPPGRLDTQYF	14	.	TRBV18	TRBJ2-3	.
TGCGCCAGCAGCCGCACAGTGGTCCTCTATGGCTACACCTTC	CASSRTVVLYGYTF	14	.	TRBV4-3	TRBJ1-2	.
TGTGCCAGTAGGGATCCGCGGACGAGCACAGATACGCAGTATTTT	CASRDPRTSTDTQYF	15	few	TRBV19	TRBJ2-3	.
TGCGCCAGCAGCCCGGAGATCAGTTATGGCTACACCTTC	CASSPEISYGYTF	13	.	TRBV5-1	TRBJ1-2	.
TGTGCCAGCAGCTTTGGACACACAGATACGCAGTATTTT	CASSFGHTDTQYF	13	few	TRBV7-3	TRBJ2-3	.
TGTGCCAGCAGCTCCGGGCCAGCACGAAGAACCCAGTACTTC	CASSSGPARRTQYF	14	.	TRBV6-5	TRBJ2-5	.
TGTGCCAGCAGCTTGCAGGGTGCTAACTATGGCTACACCTTC	CASSLQGANYGYTF	14	.	TRBV7-9	TRBJ1-2	.
TGTGCCAGCAGGTCAGGGGCCGACAAATCCACCGGGGAGCTGTTTTTT	CASRSGADKSTGELFF	16	few	TRBV5-4	TRBJ2-2	.
TGTGCCAGCAGCTCAGTTCCTGGAAACCTCAATCAGCCCCAGCATTTT	CASSSVPGNLNQPQHF	16	.	TRBV7-9	TRBJ1-5	.
TGTGCCAAGCAACAGGGAAATTATAGCAATCAGCCCCAGCATTTT	CAKQQGNYSNQPQHF	15	.	TRBV21-1	TRBJ1-5	.
TGTGCCAGTAGTATCAAGGCAGGGAGAGTCGAGCAGTACTTC	CASSIKAGRVEQYF	14	few	TRBV19	TRBJ2-7	.
TGTGCCAGCAGTTACTCGGGCAATGAGCAGTTCTTC	CASSYSGNEQFF	12	few	TRBV6-5	TRBJ2-1	.
TGTGCCAGCAGCATCTCCCAGGGAACCTACGAGCAGTACTTC	CASSISQGTYEQYF	14	few	TRBV7-9	TRBJ2-7	.
TGTGCCAGCAGCCAAGGTCTATGGGAGCAGTACTTC	CASSQGLWEQYF	12	few	TRBV14	TRBJ2-7	.
TGTGCCAGCAGCCGCCCCTCCCCCCTAGGAGAGACCCAGTACTTC	CASSRPSPLGETQYF	15	few	TRBV9	TRBJ2-5	.
TGTGCCAGCAGTTTCAGCATAGAGGCGGTCGCCACAGATACGCAGTATTTT	CASSFSIEAVATDTQYF	17	.	TRBV27	TRBJ2-3	.
TGTGCCAGCAGCCCAGGGCTAGCGGTCTACAATGAGCAGTTCTTC	CASSPGLAVYNEQFF	15	.	TRBV7-2	TRBJ2-1	TRBD2
TGTGCCAGCTCTCTCGAGGGTCTAGGGTACTTC	CASSLEGLGYF	11	.	TRBV2	TRBJ2-5	.
TGTGCCAGCAGCTCGGACAGCCACGAGCAGTACTTC	CASSSDSHEQYF	12	.	TRBV5-4	TRBJ2-7	.
TGTGCCAGCAGTTACCCTCATACGCGGGGCGAGCAGTTCTTC	CASSYPHTRGEQFF	14	few	TRBV6-5	TRBJ2-1	.
TGTGCCACCAGCAGAACTCGGGACCTGGGGGAAGAGACCCAGTACTTC	CATSRTRDLGEETQYF	16	few	TRBV15	TRBJ2-5	.
TGTGCCAGCAGTTTAAGGGGAGGGGCGGCAGATACGCAGTATTTT	CASSLRGGAADTQYF	15	.	TRBV28	TRBJ2-3	TRBD2
TGTGCCAGCAGCCAAGGTACAGACATACACTCCTACGAGCAGTACTTC	CASSQGTDIHSYEQYF	16	.	TRBV4-2	TRBJ2-7	.
TGTGCCAGCAGTATGGGACAGGGCTCCGAAAAACTGTTTTTT	CASSMGQGSEKLFF	14	few	TRBV6-6	TRBJ1-4	TRBD1